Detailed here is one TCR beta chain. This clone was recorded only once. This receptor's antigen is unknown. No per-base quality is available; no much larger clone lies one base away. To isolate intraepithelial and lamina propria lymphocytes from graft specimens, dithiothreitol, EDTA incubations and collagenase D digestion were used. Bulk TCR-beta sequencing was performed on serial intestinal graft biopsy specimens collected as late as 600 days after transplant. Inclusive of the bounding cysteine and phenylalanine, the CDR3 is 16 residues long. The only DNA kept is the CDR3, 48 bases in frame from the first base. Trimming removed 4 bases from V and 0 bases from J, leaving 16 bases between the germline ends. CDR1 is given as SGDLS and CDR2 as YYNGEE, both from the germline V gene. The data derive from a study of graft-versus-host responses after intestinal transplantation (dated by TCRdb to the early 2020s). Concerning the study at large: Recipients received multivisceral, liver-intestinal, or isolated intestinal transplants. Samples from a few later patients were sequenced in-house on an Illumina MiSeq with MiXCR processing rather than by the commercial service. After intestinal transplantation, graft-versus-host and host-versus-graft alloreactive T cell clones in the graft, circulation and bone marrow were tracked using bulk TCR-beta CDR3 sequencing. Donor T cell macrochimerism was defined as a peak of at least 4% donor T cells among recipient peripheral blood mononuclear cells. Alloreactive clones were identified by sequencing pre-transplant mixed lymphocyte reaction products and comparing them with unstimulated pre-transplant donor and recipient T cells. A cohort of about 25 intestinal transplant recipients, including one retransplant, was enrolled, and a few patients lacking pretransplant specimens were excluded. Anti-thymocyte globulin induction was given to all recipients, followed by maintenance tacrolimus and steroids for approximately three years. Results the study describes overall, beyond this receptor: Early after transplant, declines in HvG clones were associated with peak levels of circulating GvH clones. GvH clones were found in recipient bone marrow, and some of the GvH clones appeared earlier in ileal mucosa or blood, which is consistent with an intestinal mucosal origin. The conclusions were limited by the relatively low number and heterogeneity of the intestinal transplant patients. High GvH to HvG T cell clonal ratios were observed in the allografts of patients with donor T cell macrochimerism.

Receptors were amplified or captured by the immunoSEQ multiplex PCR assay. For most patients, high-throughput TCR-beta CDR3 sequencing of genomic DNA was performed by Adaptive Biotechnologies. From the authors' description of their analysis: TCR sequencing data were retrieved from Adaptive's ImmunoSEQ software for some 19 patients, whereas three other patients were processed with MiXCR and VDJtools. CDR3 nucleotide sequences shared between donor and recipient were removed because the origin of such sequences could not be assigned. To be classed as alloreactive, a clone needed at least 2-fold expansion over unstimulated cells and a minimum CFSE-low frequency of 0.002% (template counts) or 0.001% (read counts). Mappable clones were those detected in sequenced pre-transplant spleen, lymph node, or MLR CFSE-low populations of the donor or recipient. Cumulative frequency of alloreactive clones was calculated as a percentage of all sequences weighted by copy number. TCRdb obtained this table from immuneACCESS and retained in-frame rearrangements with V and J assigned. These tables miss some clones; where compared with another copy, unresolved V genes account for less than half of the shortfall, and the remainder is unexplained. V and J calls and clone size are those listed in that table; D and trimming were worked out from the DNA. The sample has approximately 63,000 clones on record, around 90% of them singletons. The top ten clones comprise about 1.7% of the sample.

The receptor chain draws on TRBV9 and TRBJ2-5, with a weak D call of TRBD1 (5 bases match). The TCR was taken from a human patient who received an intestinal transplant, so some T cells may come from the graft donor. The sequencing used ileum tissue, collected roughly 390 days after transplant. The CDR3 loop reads CASSSWGESHQETQYF. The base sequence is TGTGCCAGCAGCAGCTGGGGCGAGAGTCACCAAGAGACCCAGTACTTC.